This T cell receptor beta chain comes out of a study of neoadjuvant anti-PD-1 for oral cavity cancer. Study-wide background: Patients without progression got a fourth dose around day 43.

This clone was observed a single time. Antigen specificity is unknown. Analysis of PBMCs was direct, with no culture step. Blood libraries mostly used approximately 450 ng genomic DNA, six replicates each. The repertoire was sequenced with immunoSEQ multiplex PCR; TCRdb's copy has only in-frame clones and lacks some. The sample yields some 15,000 clones, around 70% seen once. Study results and limitations: PBMC Gini-index clonality exceeded responders' in non-responders post-nivolumab.

This TCR derives from a person between 40 and 79 years old with oral cavity squamous cell carcinoma. The sequencing used PBMCs, collected before nivolumab (anti-PD-1) treatment.

The CDR3 nucleotides are TGTGCCAGCAGTTTACGGGCCAACTCTGGAAACACCATATATTTT. Protein product: CASSLRANSGNTIYF. The chain joins TRBV27 to TRBJ1-3; D not certain. CDR1 MNHEY and CDR2 SMNVEV come from the germline V gene (reference sequence). CDR3 length: 15 amino acids. V lost 2 bases and J lost 0, with 8 bases in between.